Each of the 22 T cell receptor beta chains below was sequenced from the same sample in a study of T cell repertoires in cytomegalovirus infection. TCRdb called the reads again in MiXCR, with one record for every CDR3 protein. The profile covers roughly 990,000 distinct CDR3 sequences, with 31% appearing a single time and over 12% taken by the ten largest. Their antigens remain unidentified. The sequenced sample was cultured CD8+ T cells from PBMCs, obtained from culture after CMV antigen stimulation. The origin of the receptors is a human donor in good health (CMV status not recorded). Some clones in this sample may be carry-over from other donors' samples.

This clonotype turned up a few times. The genes are TRBV12-3 or TRBV12-4 and TRBJ2-3; D ambiguous. Trimming cost V 3 bases and J 2 bases, with 9 bases left between them. CDR3 length: 14 amino acids. In nucleotides, the CDR3 is TGTGCCAGCAGTTTCACCCGGTCCACAGATACGCAGTATTTT. Amino acids: CASSFTRSTDTQYF.

Ten or more counts support this clonotype. The chain combines TRBV7-2 with TRBJ1-4; D unresolved. V was clipped by 0 bases and J by 4 bases, with 9 bases between them. This CDR3 comprises 15 residues. The germline V gene encodes CDR1 SGHTA and CDR2 FQGNSA. The DNA for the CDR3 is TGTGCCAGCAGCTTAGCCGTGGCCGATAATGAAAAACTGTTTTTT. Translation: CASSLAVADNEKLFF.

CDR3: CATSRFTRDFSSGNTIYF. The DNA for the CDR3 is TGTGCCACCAGCAGATTTACCCGGGACTTCAGCTCTGGAAACACCATATATTTT. V and J are TRBV15 and TRBJ1-3; D is possibly TRBD1 (5 bases). The CDR3 extends over 18 amino acids. Germline CDR1 and CDR2: LNHNV and YYDKDF (reference sequence). The V end lost 2 bases, the J end lost 0 bases, and 17 bases lay between the germline ends.

The table lists this clonotype with many counts. The rearrangement joins TRBV7-2 to TRBJ2-1; 7 bases fit TRBD1. The CDR3 runs 13 residues. Germline V gives CDR1 SGHTA, CDR2 FQGNSA. J gave up 3 bases and V 8 bases, and 4 bases lay outside the gene matches. CDR3 amino acids: CASRDSHYNEQFF. The CDR3 nucleotides read TGTGCCAGCCGGGACAGCCACTACAATGAGCAGTTCTTC.

The V call is TRBV6-1, the J call TRBJ2-2; D remains unclear. CDR3 length: 13 amino acids. Trimming removed 8 bases at V and 4 bases at J, with 11 bases between. CDR1 and CDR2 (germline): MNHNS, SASEGT. The CDR3 DNA follows: TGTGCCAGCTTAGGGTCTACCACCGGGGAGCTGTTTTTT. It yields the protein CASLGSTTGELFF.

This chain joins TRBV20-1 and TRBJ2-1; no firm D call. The CDR3 runs to 15 residues. Trimming shortened V by 3 bases and J by 1 base, and 13 bases separated the two germline ends. Germline assignment: CDR1 DFQATT and CDR2 SNEGSKA (reference sequence). The CDR3 nucleotides read TGCAGTGCTAGTACGGTGAAGGGTTCCTACAATGAGCAGTTCTTC. Amino acids: CSASTVKGSYNEQFF.

The chain couples TRBV15 to TRBJ1-1; no definite D call. V shed 0 bases and J shed 2 bases, with 10 bases lying between them. The CDR3 consists of 15 residues. Germline CDR1 LNHNV, CDR2 YYDKDF (reference sequence). DNA for the CDR3: TGTGCCACCAGCAGAGATAGGCGGGGAAACACTGAAGCTTTCTTT. Its protein product is CATSRDRRGNTEAFF.

The chain joins TRBV6-1 to TRBJ1-5; no clear D gene. This CDR3 is built from 16 residues. With 2 bases removed from V and 0 bases from J, the gap between germline ends came to 11 bases. Germline CDR1 is MNHNS and CDR2 is SASEGT. CDR3 sequence reads: CASSETAAYSNQPQHF. CDR3 nucleotide sequence: TGTGCCAGCAGTGAAACGGCAGCTTATAGCAATCAGCCCCAGCATTTT.

This clonotype was seen only once. The chain uses TRBV6-5 and TRBJ2-3; TRBD2 matches 9 bases. Looked up from germline, CDR1 is MNHEY and CDR2 is SVGAGI. J lost 0 bases, V lost 2 bases, and 3 bases had no gene match. The CDR3 sequence is 16 residues long. For the CDR3, the DNA is TGTGCCAGCAGTTACGACCTAGCGGGGAGCACAGATACGCAGTATTTT. Encoded protein: CASSYDLAGSTDTQYF.

The V gene is TRBV7-9, the J gene TRBJ2-3; 10 positions match TRBD2. Germline lookup yields CDR1 SEHNR and CDR2 FQNEAQ (reference sequence). The CDR3 loop spans 14 amino acids. With 1 base clipped from V and 10 bases from J, the junction kept 5 bases outside the gene matches. This CDR3 reads CASSLVTSGVSQYF. CDR3 DNA sequence: TGTGCCAGCAGCTTAGTCACTAGCGGGGTGTCGCAGTATTTT.

Comment on this clonotype: This clone may be a read error of a much larger clone one base away. This chain connects TRBV7-9 to TRBJ2-2; the D gene is possibly TRBD1 (6 bases). The CDR3 spans 16 residues. Germline assignment: CDR1 SEHNR and CDR2 FQNEAQ (reference sequence). CDR3 loop: CAGSLLSGDHTGELFF. As DNA, the CDR3 is TGTGCCGGCAGCCTCCTGTCAGGGGATCACACCGGGGAGCTGTTTTTT.

This clonotype was seen repeatedly, ten times or more. CDR3 coding DNA: TGTGCCAGCAGGTTGGGGGTTAGCAATCAGCCCCAGCATTTT. Its protein is CASRLGVSNQPQHF. The gene calls are TRBV12-3 or TRBV12-4 and TRBJ1-5; D is possibly TRBD1 (5 bases). Trimming took off 6 bases at V and 0 bases at J, with 9 bases between the two ends. The CDR3 loop spans 14 amino acids.

Concerning this clonotype: Sequence at one end of the junction differs from germline and may be a read error. The chain has TRBV24-1 and TRBJ1-2, with TRBD1 as a possible D gene (5 bases). The CDR3 loop spans 13 amino acids. Germline values: CDR1 KGHDR, CDR2 SFDVKD. The CDR3 region has the DNA TGTGCCACCAGTGATGGACAAGACTATGGCTACACCTTT. Translating gives CATSDGQDYGYTF.

Turning to this clonotype: A much larger clone differs by one base, so this may be a read error. The chain combines TRBV6-5 with TRBJ2-1; 9 bases fit TRBD2. Germline trimming cut 5 bases from V and 8 bases from J; bases unmatched to any gene: 13. CDR3 length: 16 amino acids. Germline-derived CDR1 and CDR2 are MNHEY and SVGAGI. The CDR3 protein is CASSALSAGGWDEQFF. CDR3 coding DNA: TGTGCCAGCAGTGCCCTATCCGCGGGGGGGTGGGATGAGCAGTTCTTC.

The J gene is TRBJ2-7, the V gene TRBV7-9; TRBD2 aligns across 10 bases. This CDR3 has 16 residues. J was trimmed by 4 bases and V by 5 bases; bases with no gene match: 11. In germline, CDR1 is SEHNR, CDR2 FQNEAQ (reference sequence). CDR3 protein: CASSDAERGGAYEQYF. In DNA, the CDR3 is TGTGCCAGCAGCGACGCGGAGCGGGGGGGCGCGTACGAGCAGTACTTC.

This clonotype was recorded at least ten times. The genes are TRBV12-3 or TRBV12-4 and TRBJ2-3, with 10 bases aligning to TRBD1. CDR3 size: 17 residues. Trimming removed 6 bases from V and 2 bases from J; junction bases left unmatched: 11. CDR3 nucleotides: TGTGCCAGCAGCTCGACAGGGGGCGCCGGGGCCACAGATACGCAGTATTTT. It specifies CASSSTGGAGATDTQYF.

The rearrangement uses TRBV7-8 and TRBJ1-6; D is possibly TRBD1 (6 bases). Germline V gene lookup returns CDR1 SGHVS and CDR2 FQNEAQ. V was clipped by 5 bases and J by 6 bases, with 14 bases between them. This CDR3 comprises 15 residues. The CDR3 spells CASSPWTDINSPLHF. The DNA for the CDR3 is TGTGCCAGCAGCCCGTGGACAGATATTAATTCACCCCTCCACTTT.

There are a few counts of this clonotype. The chain employs TRBV12-3 or TRBV12-4 and TRBJ2-1, with D maybe TRBD2 (5 bases). The V and J ends lost 8 bases and 3 bases respectively, with 17 bases between them. This CDR3 contains 15 residues. The CDR3 loop is CASGSAGGDYNEQFF. In DNA form, the CDR3 reads TGTGCCAGCGGGTCGGCGGGTGGGGACTACAATGAGCAGTTCTTC.

This clonotype came up a few times. CDR3 protein: CASSFVGAGANVLTF. The CDR3 nucleotides read TGTGCCAGCAGTTTTGTGGGAGCTGGGGCCAACGTCCTGACTTTC. V and J are TRBV6-1 and TRBJ2-6; TRBD2 might be the D (5 bases). Germline assignment: CDR1 MNHNS and CDR2 SASEGT. V was clipped by 5 bases and J by 2 bases, with 10 bases between them. The CDR3 has 15 residues.

The V gene is TRBV5-4, the J gene TRBJ2-1; the match to TRBD1 covers 8 bases. CDR3 length equals 15 residues. Unmatched junction bases numbered 10, after V lost 6 bases and J lost 5 bases. CDR1 and CDR2 from the germline V gene are SGHNT and YYREEE (reference sequence). The CDR3 region is CASTSGDRINNEQFF. CDR3 DNA: TGTGCCAGCACCTCCGGGGACAGGATTAACAATGAGCAGTTCTTC. Full variable domain (missing parts from reference TRBV5-4 and TRBJ2-1): ETGVTQSPTHLIKTRGQQVTLRCSSQSGHNTVSWYQQALGQGPQFIFQYYREEENGRGNFPPRFSGLQFPNYSSELNVNALELDDSALYLCASTSGDRINNEQFFGPGTRLTVL.

This clonotype was detected ten times or more. The V gene is TRBV7-9, the J gene TRBJ2-1; 12 bases align to TRBD2. Germline V lookup: CDR1 SEHNR, CDR2 FQNEAQ (reference sequence). The CDR3 is 17 residues long. After removal of 4 bases from V and 4 bases from J, the junction contained 8 bases not matched to a gene. CDR3 in DNA: TGTGCCAGCAGCTCGAGGACTAGCGGGGTCAAGTACAATGAGCAGTTCTTC. It translates to CASSSRTSGVKYNEQFF. Supplemented by reference TRBV7-9 and TRBJ2-1, the full variable domain reads DTGVSQNPRHKITKRGQNVTFRCDPISEHNRLYWYRQTLGQGPEFLTYFQNEAQLEKSRLLSDRFSAERPKGSFSTLEIQRTEQGDSAMYLCASSSRTSGVKYNEQFFGPGTRLTVL.

The V gene is TRBV7-4, the J gene TRBJ2-1; a possible D gene is TRBD1 (5 bases). CDR1 and CDR2 (germline): SGHVT, SQSDAQ. The CDR3 runs to 13 residues. Trimming removed 4 bases from V and 6 bases from J, with 10 bases in between. The CDR3 is CASSSSGSNEQFF. Here the CDR3 DNA reads TGTGCCAGCAGCTCGTCAGGGTCCAATGAGCAGTTCTTC.